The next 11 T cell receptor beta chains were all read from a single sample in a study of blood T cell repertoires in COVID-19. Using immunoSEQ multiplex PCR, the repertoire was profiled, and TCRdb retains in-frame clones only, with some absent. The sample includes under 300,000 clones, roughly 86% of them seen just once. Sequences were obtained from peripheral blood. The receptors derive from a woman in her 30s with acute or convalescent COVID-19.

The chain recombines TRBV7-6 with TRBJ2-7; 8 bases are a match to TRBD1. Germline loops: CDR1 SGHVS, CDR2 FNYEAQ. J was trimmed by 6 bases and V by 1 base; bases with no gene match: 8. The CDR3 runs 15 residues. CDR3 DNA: TGTGCCAGCAGCTTAGATAGGACAGGGTTGGGCGAGCAGTACTTC. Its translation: CASSLDRTGLGEQYF. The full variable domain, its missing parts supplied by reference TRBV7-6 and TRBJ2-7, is GAGVSQSPRYKVTKRGQDVALRCDPISGHVSLYWYRQALGQGPEFLTYFNYEAQQDKSGLPNDRFSAERPEGSISTLTIQRTEQRDSAMYRCASSLDRTGLGEQYFGPGTRLTVT.

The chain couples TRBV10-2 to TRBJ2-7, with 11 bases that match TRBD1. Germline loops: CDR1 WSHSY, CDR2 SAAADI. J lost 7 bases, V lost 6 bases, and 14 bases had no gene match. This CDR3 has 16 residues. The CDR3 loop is CASRGGGGQGAWEQYF. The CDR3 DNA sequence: TGCGCCAGCAGGGGGGGAGGCGGACAGGGGGCCTGGGAGCAGTACTTC.

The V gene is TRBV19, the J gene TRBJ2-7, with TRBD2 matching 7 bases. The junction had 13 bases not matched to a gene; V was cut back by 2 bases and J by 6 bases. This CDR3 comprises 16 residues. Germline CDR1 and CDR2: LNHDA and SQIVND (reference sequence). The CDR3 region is CASSIWAGVGRGEQYF. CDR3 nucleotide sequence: TGTGCCAGTAGTATATGGGCGGGAGTTGGACGAGGCGAGCAGTACTTC.

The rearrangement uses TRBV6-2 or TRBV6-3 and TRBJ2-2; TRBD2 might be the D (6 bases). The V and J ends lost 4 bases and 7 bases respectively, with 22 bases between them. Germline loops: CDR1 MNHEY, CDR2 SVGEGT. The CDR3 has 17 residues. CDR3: CASSFPIGGARGGELFF. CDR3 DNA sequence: TGTGCCAGCAGTTTCCCTATCGGGGGAGCTCGGGGCGGGGAGCTGTTTTTT.

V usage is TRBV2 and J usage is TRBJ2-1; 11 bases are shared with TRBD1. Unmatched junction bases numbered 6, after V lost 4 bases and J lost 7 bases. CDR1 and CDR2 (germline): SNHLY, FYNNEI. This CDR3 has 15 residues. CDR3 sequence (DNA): TGTGCCAGCAGTGCGGACAGGGGGCTGATGAATGAGCAGTTCTTC. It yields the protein CASSADRGLMNEQFF. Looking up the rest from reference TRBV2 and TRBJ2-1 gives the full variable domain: EPEVTQTPSHQVTQMGQEVILRCVPISNHLYFYWYRQILGQKVEFLVSFYNNEISEKSEIFDDQFSVERPDGSNFTLKIRSTKLEDSAMYFCASSADRGLMNEQFFGPGTRLTVL.

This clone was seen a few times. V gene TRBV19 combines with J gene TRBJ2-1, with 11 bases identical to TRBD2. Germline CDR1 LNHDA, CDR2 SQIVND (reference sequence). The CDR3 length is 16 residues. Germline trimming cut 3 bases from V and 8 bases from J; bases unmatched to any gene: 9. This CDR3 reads CASSISTSGSSYEQFF. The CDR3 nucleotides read TGTGCCAGTAGTATTTCCACTAGCGGGAGTAGCTATGAGCAGTTCTTC. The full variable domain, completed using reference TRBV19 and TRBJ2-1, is DGGITQSPKYLFRKEGQNVTLSCEQNLNHDAMYWYRQDPGQGLRLIYYSQIVNDFQKGDIAEGYSVSREKKESFPLTVTSAQKNPTAFYLCASSISTSGSSYEQFFGPGTRLTVL.

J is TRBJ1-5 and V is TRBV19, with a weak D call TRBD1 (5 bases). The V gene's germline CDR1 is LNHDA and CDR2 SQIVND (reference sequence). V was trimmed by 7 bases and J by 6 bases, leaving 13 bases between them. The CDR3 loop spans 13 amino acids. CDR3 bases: TGTGCCAGTACGGTCCAGGGAGGTCAGCCCCAGCATTTT. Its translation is CASTVQGGQPQHF.

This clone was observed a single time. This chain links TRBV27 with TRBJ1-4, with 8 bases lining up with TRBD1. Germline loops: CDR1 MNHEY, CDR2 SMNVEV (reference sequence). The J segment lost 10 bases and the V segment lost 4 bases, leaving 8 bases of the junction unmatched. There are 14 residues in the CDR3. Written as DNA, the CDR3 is TGTGCCAGCAGTTCCCGGGACAGGCAATTAAAACTGTTTTTT. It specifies CASSSRDRQLKLFF.

The CDR3 reads CASSAVNRAYTEAFF. The CDR3 nucleotides read TGCGCCAGCAGCGCCGTGAACAGGGCGTACACTGAAGCTTTCTTT. This rearrangement joins TRBV5-1 to TRBJ1-1; tentatively, D is TRBD1 (6 bases). The V end lost 4 bases, the J end lost 3 bases, and 16 bases lay between the germline ends. The CDR3 consists of 15 residues. CDR1 is SGHRS, CDR2 YFSETQ, per germline.

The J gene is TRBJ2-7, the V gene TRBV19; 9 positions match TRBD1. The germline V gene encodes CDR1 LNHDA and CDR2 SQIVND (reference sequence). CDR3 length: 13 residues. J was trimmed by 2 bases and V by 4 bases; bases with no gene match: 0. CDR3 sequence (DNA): TGTGCCAGTAGTAGGGACAGGGCCTACGAGCAGTACTTC. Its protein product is CASSRDRAYEQYF.

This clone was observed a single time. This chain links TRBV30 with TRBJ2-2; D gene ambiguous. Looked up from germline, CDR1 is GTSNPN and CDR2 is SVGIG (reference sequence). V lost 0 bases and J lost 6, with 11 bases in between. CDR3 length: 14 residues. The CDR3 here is CAWSVLLAPGELFF. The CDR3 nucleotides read TGTGCCTGGAGTGTACTCTTAGCTCCCGGGGAGCTGTTTTTT.